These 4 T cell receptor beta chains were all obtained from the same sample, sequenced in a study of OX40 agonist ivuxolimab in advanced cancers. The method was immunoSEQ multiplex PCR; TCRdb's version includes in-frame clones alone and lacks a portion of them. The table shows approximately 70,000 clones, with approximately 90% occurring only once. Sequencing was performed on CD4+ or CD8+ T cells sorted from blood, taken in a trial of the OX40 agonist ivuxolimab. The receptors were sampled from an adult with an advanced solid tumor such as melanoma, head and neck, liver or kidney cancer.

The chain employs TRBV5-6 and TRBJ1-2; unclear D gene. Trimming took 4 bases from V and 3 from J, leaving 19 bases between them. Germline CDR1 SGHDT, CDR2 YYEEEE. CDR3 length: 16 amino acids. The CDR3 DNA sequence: TGTGCCAGCAGCCTAGGAGGAGGGATAAGGGACTATGGCTACACCTTC. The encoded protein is CASSLGGGIRDYGYTF.

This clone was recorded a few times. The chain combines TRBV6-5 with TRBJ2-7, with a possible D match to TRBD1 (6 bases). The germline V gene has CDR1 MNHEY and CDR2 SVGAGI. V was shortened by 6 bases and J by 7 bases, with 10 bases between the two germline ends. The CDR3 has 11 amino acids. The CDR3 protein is CASRRGTEQYF. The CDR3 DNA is TGTGCCAGCAGAAGAGGGACAGAGCAGTACTTC.

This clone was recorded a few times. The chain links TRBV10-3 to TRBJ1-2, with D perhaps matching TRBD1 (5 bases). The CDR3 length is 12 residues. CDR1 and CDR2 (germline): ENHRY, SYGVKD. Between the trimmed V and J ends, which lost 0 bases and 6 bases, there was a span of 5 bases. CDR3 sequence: CAISESTDGYTF. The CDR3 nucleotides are TGTGCCATCAGTGAGTCGACAGATGGCTACACCTTC.

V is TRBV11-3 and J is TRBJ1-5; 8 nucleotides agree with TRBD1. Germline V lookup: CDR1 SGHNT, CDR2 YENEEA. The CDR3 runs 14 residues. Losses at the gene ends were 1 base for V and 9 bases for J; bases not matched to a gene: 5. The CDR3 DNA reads TGTGCCAGCAGCTTAGGGACAGGGCAAGGGCCCCAGCATTTT. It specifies CASSLGTGQGPQHF.